The sequence of this T cell receptor beta chain was determined in a study of blood T cell repertoires in COVID-19. Study context: PBMCs, B-cell-depleted T cells, or T cells provided the cDNA or gDNA that made up the material.

This clone was recorded a few times. This CDR3 region has 16 residues. Germline trimming cut 5 bases from V and 2 bases from J; bases unmatched to any gene: 11. Germline loops: CDR1 SGHVS, CDR2 FQNEAQ. The authors' processing: Counts of nucleated cells, estimated from reference gene primer amplification, were obtained. The protocol was immunoSEQ multiplex PCR, while the TCRdb copy is restricted to in-frame clones and leaves out a portion. V and J calls and clone size are those listed in that table; D and trimming were worked out from the DNA. This repertoire shows roughly 100,000 clones, over 75% found once; its top ten account for 4% to 5%.

This TCR was recovered from a man over 45 with acute or convalescent COVID-19. V gene TRBV7-8 combines with J gene TRBJ1-1; 7 bases map to TRBD1. The sequenced sample consisted of peripheral blood. CDR3 DNA sequence: TGTGCCAGCAGCCTCAGACCGACAGGGAGTAACACTGAAGCTTTCTTT. Protein product: CASSLRPTGSNTEAFF.